The 20 T cell receptor beta chains given below trace back to one sample, sequenced in a study of T cell repertoires in ileal Crohn's disease. Clones were read by immunoSEQ multiplex PCR, and TCRdb kept only the in-frame ones, dropping some. The sample shows some 500 clones, about 89% of them seen only once. Specified time point: neoterminal ileum biopsy at postoperative endoscopy, about 6 months after surgery. The specimen sequenced was ileal tissue. The receptors here all came from an adult with Crohn's disease.

The chain joins TRBV10-1 to TRBJ2-5; unclear D gene. Germline loops: CDR1 WNHNN, CDR2 SYGVQD (reference sequence). Trimming pared 0 bases from V and 5 bases from J, leaving 19 bases between. CDR3 length equals 17 residues. The CDR3 reads CASSESTPVDPKETQYF. Here the CDR3 DNA reads TGCGCCAGCAGTGAGTCGACTCCGGTCGATCCGAAGGAGACCCAGTACTTC.

The V and J genes are TRBV5-4 and TRBJ1-1; no firm D call. This CDR3 contains 12 residues. The germline V gene has CDR1 SGHNT and CDR2 YYREEE (reference sequence). V gave up 4 bases and J gave up 0 bases, with 4 bases separating them. The CDR3 sequence is CASSLLNTEAFF. The CDR3, as DNA: TGTGCCAGCAGCCTCCTGAACACTGAAGCTTTCTTT.

This clone was recorded only once. J is TRBJ2-1 and V is TRBV18; 8 bases fit TRBD2. The V gene end was trimmed by 1 base and the J gene end by 0 bases; junction bases not matched to a gene: 5. Looked up from germline, CDR1 is KGHSH and CDR2 is LQKENI. The CDR3 totals 17 residues. In nucleotides, the CDR3 is TGTGCCAGCTCACCACGGACGGGGGGGTCCTCCTACAATGAGCAGTTCTTC. This gives the protein CASSPRTGGSSYNEQFF.

This clone has only one observation. V and J are TRBV4-3 and TRBJ2-7, with unresolved D. The CDR3 is 16 amino acids. With 1 base removed from V and 3 bases from J, the gap between germline ends came to 16 bases. The germline V gene has CDR1 LGHNA and CDR2 YSLEER. CDR3 DNA sequence: TGCGCCAGCAGCCAAGTCACCGGGTTTGTGCTCTACGAGCAGTACTTC. Protein: CASSQVTGFVLYEQYF.

This clone was seen just once. The V and J genes are TRBV7-2 and TRBJ2-1; TRBD2 might be the D (5 bases). This CDR3 contains 16 residues. CDR1 is SGHTA and CDR2 is FQGNSA in the germline V gene. V lost 5 bases and J lost 4, with 18 bases in between. DNA of the CDR3: TGTGCCAGCAGCCTTCGATTTGGACGGGGTTACAATGAGCAGTTCTTC. It translates to CASSLRFGRGYNEQFF. The full variable domain, in which reference TRBV7-2 and TRBJ2-1 provide the parts outside the CDR3, is GAGVSQSPSNKVTEKGKDVELRCDPISGHTALYWYRQSLGQGLEFLIYFQGNSAPDKSGLPSDRFSAERTGGSVSTLTIQRTQQEDSAVYLCASSLRFGRGYNEQFFGPGTRLTVL.

The table lists this clone with a count of one. The CDR3 DNA is TGTGCCAGCAGGACAGGGATTGGACAGCCCCAGCATTTT. This sequence encodes CASRTGIGQPQHF. J is TRBJ1-5 and V is TRBV6-5; 7 nucleotides agree with TRBD1. This CDR3 is built from 13 residues. Germline V gene lookup returns CDR1 MNHEY and CDR2 SVGAGI. J was trimmed by 7 bases and V by 6 bases; bases with no gene match: 6.

The rearrangement links TRBV7-9 to TRBJ2-3; TRBD2 matches 14 bases. V gave up 5 bases and J gave up 2 bases; unmatched junction bases: 12. Germline V gene data show CDR1 as SEHNR and CDR2 as FQNEAQ (reference sequence). The CDR3 totals 19 residues. The CDR3 loop is CASSPEEGLAGGYTDTQYF. CDR3 sequence (DNA): TGTGCCAGCAGCCCCGAGGAAGGACTAGCGGGGGGTTACACAGATACGCAGTATTTT.

This chain links TRBV5-1 with TRBJ1-1; D may be TRBD1 (6 bases). CDR1 and CDR2 (germline): SGHRS, YFSETQ. The CDR3 length is 14 residues. The germline V and J ends were trimmed by 2 bases and 4 bases, with 12 bases remaining between them. CDR3 nucleotide sequence: TGCGCCAGCAGCTTCGCGGGGGCGGCCACTGAAGCTTTCTTT. As protein: CASSFAGAATEAFF. Full variable domain (outside the CDR3, taken from reference TRBV5-1 and TRBJ1-1): KAGVTQTPRYLIKTRGQQVTLSCSPISGHRSVSWYQQTPGQGLQFLFEYFSETQRNKGNFPGRFSGRQFSNSRSEMNVSTLELGDSALYLCASSFAGAATEAFFGQGTRLTVV.

This rearrangement joins TRBV9 to TRBJ2-7; 7 nucleotides match TRBD1. After removal of 3 bases from V and 6 bases from J, the junction contained 21 bases not matched to a gene. The length of the CDR3 is 18 residues. Germline V gives CDR1 SGDLS, CDR2 YYNGEE. The CDR3 loop reads CASSARDSYGATTGEQYF. CDR3 nucleotides: TGTGCCAGCAGCGCTCGGGACAGTTATGGGGCTACTACGGGCGAGCAGTACTTC.

The V call is TRBV27, the J call TRBJ2-7; perhaps TRBD1 as D (6 bases). V was pared by 2 bases and J by 4 bases, with 12 bases between. The CDR3 extends over 14 amino acids. CDR1 MNHEY and CDR2 SMNVEV come from the germline V gene (reference sequence). The CDR3 DNA follows: TGTGCCAGCAGTTTAGGCAGGGACATATACGAGCAGTACTTC. Translation: CASSLGRDIYEQYF.

V is TRBV6-1 and J is TRBJ2-1, with D possibly matching TRBD2 (7 bases). Germline loops: CDR1 MNHNS, CDR2 SASEGT. V lost 10 bases, J lost 9 bases, and 22 bases lay in between. The length of the CDR3 is 14 residues. CDR3 coding DNA: TGTGCCACCACTTCCGGCAGGGGAGGGGGTGAGCAGTTCTTC. It specifies CATTSGRGGGEQFF.

The gene calls are TRBV28 and TRBJ1-3; 11 positions agree with TRBD1. The CDR3 covers 16 residues. Germline V gene sequence: CDR1 MDHEN, CDR2 SYDVKM. V shed 2 bases, J shed 3 bases, and the junction held 3 bases outside the gene matches. The DNA of the CDR3 is TGTGCCAGCAGTTTACTGGGACAGGGGGTTGGAAACACCATATATTTT. Amino acids: CASSLLGQGVGNTIYF.

DNA of the CDR3: TGCGCCAGCAGTGAGGACAGGGCCAATCAGCCCCAGCATTTT. Translation gives CASSEDRANQPQHF. V is TRBV10-1 and J is TRBJ1-5; 7 bases map to TRBD1. Per germline, CDR1 WNHNN and CDR2 SYGVQD (reference sequence). CDR3 length equals 14 residues. V lost 2 bases to trimming and J lost 3 bases; unmatched junction nucleotides: 1.

This clone was detected only once. The rearrangement links TRBV4-2 to TRBJ2-7, with 9 bases matching TRBD2. Germline CDR1 reads LGHNA; CDR2 reads YNFKEQ. The CDR3 is 16 residues long. The V segment lost 0 bases and the J segment 4 bases; nucleotides outside the gene matches: 7. CDR3 loop: CASSQDLASGVYEQYF. The CDR3 DNA follows: TGTGCCAGCAGCCAAGATTTGGCTAGCGGGGTGTACGAGCAGTACTTC.

This clone was counted a single time. J is TRBJ1-1 and V is TRBV9; 8 bases are a match to TRBD1. This CDR3 is built from 15 residues. Trimming at V came to 3 bases and at J to 1 base, leaving 5 bases not matched to a gene. Germline V gives CDR1 SGDLS, CDR2 YYNGEE. CDR3 in DNA: TGTGCCAGCAGCGGGTGGACAGGGCAGAACACTGAAGCTTTCTTT. Residues: CASSGWTGQNTEAFF.

The chain uses TRBV5-1 and TRBJ1-1, with a weak D call TRBD1 (6 bases). V was clipped by 4 bases and J by 3 bases, with 13 bases between them. This CDR3 is 14 amino acids long. Germline-derived CDR1 and CDR2 are SGHRS and YFSETQ. In DNA, the CDR3 is TGCGCCAGCAGCGCCCAGGGGTTGGACACTGAAGCTTTCTTT. This translates into CASSAQGLDTEAFF.

The gene calls are TRBV29-1 and TRBJ1-2; D call uncertain. This CDR3 is built from 11 residues. Germline CDR1 is SQVTM and CDR2 is ANQGSEA. Trimming shortened V by 4 bases and J by 8 bases, and 11 bases separated the two germline ends. CDR3 sequence reads: CSVARIYGYTF. The CDR3 coding sequence is TGCAGCGTTGCCAGGATCTACGGCTACACCTTC.

The CDR3 DNA is TGTGCCAGCAGGAGGACAGGGACGAACACTGAAGCTTTCTTT. As protein: CASRRTGTNTEAFF. The V gene is TRBV6-5, the J gene TRBJ1-1; 8 positions match TRBD1. The CDR3 is 14 amino acids. The V segment lost 6 bases and the J segment 1 base; nucleotides outside the gene matches: 4. Germline V gene sequence: CDR1 MNHEY, CDR2 SVGAGI.

This clone was recorded once. V and J are TRBV19 and TRBJ2-3; 13 nucleotides agree with TRBD2. Trimming at V came to 5 bases and at J to 6 bases, leaving 2 bases not matched to a gene. This CDR3 contains 14 residues. Germline values: CDR1 LNHDA, CDR2 SQIVND (reference sequence). CDR3 loop: CASSRTSGGDTQYF. DNA for the CDR3: TGTGCCAGTAGTCGGACTAGCGGGGGTGATACGCAGTATTTT. Looking up the rest from reference TRBV19 and TRBJ2-3 gives the full variable domain: DGGITQSPKYLFRKEGQNVTLSCEQNLNHDAMYWYRQDPGQGLRLIYYSQIVNDFQKGDIAEGYSVSREKKESFPLTVTSAQKNPTAFYLCASSRTSGGDTQYFGPGTRLTVL.

This clone was found once. The V gene is TRBV4-1, the J gene TRBJ2-1; 8 bases map to TRBD2. The CDR3 has 15 residues. The germline gives CDR1 MGHRA, CDR2 YSYEKL. Trimming cost V 2 bases and J 10 bases; bases outside gene matches: 10. The CDR3 bases are TGCGCCAGCAGCCAACTAGCGGGCCTCCACCGGGAGCAGTTCTTC. Its translation is CASSQLAGLHREQFF.